Listed here is a single T cell receptor beta chain. No antigen is known for it. No base quality information exists; no much larger clone differs at one position. This sample was taken from a study of human T cells and chemical hapten exposure listed by TCRdb under 2021. Context from the whole study: Libraries were pooled for sequencing, and per-sample TCR yields varied mainly because of small differences in library volumes within the pool. Peripheral blood TCR repertoire changes were tracked in vivo in alopecia patients during primary and secondary sensitization to the hapten diphenylcyclopropenone (DPC). Broad study findings and their caveats: Repeated subsampling changed both the strength of the expansion versus patch-test correlation and the threshold at which the correlation became significant. DPC sensitization did not change the number of TCRs with a frequency above 1 in 1000, and there was no evidence of changes in global repertoire structure.

Library preparation attached unique molecular identifiers to individual cDNA molecules for quantitative, reproducible TCR counting. Both TCR alpha and TCR beta chains were sequenced from each blood RNA sample. The original pipeline was this. Samples had a median of 95,638 TCRs, with a range from roughly 20,000 to 690,600. The Decombinator software suite was used to annotate the V, J and CDR3 of the TCR reads. For the PS versus PT1 abundance plots, all samples were subsampled to the same number of TCRs (28,000). TCRs were defined as expanded if absent before sensitization and observed at least eight times at the 2-week time point. The public reads were run again by TCRdb, first through fastp at Q25 and then through MiXCR, and only productive beta chains were kept. Every CDR3 protein is listed once, alongside the most common genes and DNA of its rows. TCRdb, not the authors, supplied the V and J calls. The table for this sample lists 95,000 to 150,000 distinct CDR3 sequences; more than 8.5% of them were counted only once. The top ten hold approximately 1.4% of the sample.

The germline V gene sets CDR1 to SGDLS and CDR2 to YYNGEE. The CDR3 holds 16 amino acids from the cysteine to the phenylalanine. This entry keeps only the CDR3 DNA: 48 bases, framed from base 1. A distance of 9 bases separates the germline ends of V and J, which lose 0 bases and 2 bases respectively. Unfractionated whole blood was collected in Tempus Blood RNA tubes, and total RNA was extracted from that blood. Four or five healthy volunteers served as TCR sequencing controls and were bled at day 0, 2 weeks and 6 weeks. The chain uses TRBV9 and TRBJ1-6; the D gene remains uncertain. Sequenced input: whole blood. This clonotype was obtained from a human donor in good health. Some clones in this sample may be carry-over from other donors' samples. Donor details come from another sample of the same person, matched by shared clones. The DNA sequence follows: TGTGCCAGCAGCGTAGACCTGGGCACCTATAATTCACCCCTCCACTTT. This encodes CASSVDLGTYNSPLHF.